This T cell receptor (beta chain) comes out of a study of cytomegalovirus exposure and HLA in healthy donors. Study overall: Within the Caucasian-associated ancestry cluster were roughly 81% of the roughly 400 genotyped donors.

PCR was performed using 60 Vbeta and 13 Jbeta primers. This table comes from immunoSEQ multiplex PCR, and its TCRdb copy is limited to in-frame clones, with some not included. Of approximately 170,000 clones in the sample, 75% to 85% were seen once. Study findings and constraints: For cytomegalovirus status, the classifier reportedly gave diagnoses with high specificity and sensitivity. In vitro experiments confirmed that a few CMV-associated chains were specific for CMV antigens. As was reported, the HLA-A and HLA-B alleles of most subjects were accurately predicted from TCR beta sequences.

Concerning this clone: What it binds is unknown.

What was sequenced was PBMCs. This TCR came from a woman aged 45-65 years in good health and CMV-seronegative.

The CDR3 nucleotides are TGCAGCGTTGGTAGGGGCCAAGAGACCCAGTACTTC. Its translation is CSVGRGQETQYF. The chain combines TRBV29-1 with TRBJ2-5, with D tentatively TRBD1 (5 bases). Trimming removed 4 bases at V and 1 base at J, with 7 bases between. Germline V gene data show CDR1 as SQVTM and CDR2 as ANQGSEA. The length of the CDR3 is 12 residues.